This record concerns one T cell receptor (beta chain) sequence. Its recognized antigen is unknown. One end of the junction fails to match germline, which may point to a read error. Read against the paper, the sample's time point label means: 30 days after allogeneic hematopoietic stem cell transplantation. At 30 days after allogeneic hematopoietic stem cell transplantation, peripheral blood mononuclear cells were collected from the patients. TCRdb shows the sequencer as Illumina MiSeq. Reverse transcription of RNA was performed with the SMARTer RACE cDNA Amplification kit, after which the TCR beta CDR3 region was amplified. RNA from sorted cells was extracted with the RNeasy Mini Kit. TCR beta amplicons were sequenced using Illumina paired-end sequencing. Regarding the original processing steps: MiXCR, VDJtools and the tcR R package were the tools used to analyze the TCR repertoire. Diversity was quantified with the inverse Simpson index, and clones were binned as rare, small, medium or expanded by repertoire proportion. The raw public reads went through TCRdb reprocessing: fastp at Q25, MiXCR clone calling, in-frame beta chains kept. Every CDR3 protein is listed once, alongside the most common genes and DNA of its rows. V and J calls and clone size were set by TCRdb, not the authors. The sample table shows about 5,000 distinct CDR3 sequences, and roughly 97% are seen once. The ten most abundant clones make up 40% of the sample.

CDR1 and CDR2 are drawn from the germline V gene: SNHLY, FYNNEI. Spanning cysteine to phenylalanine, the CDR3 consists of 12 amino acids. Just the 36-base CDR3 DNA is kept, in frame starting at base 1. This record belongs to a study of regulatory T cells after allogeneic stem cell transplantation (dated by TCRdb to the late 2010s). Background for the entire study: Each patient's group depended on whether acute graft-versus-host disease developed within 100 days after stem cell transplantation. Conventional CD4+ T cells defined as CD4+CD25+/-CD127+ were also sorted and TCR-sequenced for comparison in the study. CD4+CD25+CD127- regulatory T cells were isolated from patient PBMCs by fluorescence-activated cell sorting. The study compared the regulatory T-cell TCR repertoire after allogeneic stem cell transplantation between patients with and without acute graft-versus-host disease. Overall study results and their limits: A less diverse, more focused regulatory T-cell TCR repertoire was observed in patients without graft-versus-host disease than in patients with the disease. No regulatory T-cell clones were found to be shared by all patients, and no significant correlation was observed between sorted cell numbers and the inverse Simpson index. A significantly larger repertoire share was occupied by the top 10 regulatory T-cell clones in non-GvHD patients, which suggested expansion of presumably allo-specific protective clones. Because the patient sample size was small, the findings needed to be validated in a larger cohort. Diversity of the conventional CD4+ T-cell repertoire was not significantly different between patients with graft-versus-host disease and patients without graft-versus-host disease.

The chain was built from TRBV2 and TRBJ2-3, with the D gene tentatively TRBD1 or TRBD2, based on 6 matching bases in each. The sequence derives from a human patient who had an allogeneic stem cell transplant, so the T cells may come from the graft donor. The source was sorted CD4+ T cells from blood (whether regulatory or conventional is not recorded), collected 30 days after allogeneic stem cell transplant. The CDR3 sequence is CGSRGLADTQYF. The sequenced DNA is TGTGGCAGCAGGGGACTGGCGGATACGCAGTATTTT.